The clone carrying this TCR beta chain was seen ten or more times. The antigen is not known. This entry comes from a study of T cells in Graves' hyperthyroidism and ophthalmopathy. Exclusion of patients followed from uncontrolled infection, other autoimmune disease, pregnancy or lactation. Regions amplified from RNA transcripts were the TCR beta CDR3 regions. HTBI primers were the set used in a first-round RT-PCR of the TCR CDR3. TCRdb redid the calling of the multiplex PCR reads with MiXCR, one entry per CDR3 protein. Counted here are a few hundred thousand distinct CDR3 sequences, around 46% occurring once; the ten biggest clones make up around 20%. Findings of the study overall: Ophthalmopathy was model-predicted a median about 7.1 months pre-onset. In the blood, most expanded thyroid clonotypes above 0.001 appeared as well.

Trimming removed 2 bases from V and 4 bases from J, with 21 bases in between. CDR3 length: 17 amino acids. The source is an adult woman with Graves' disease, either hyperthyroidism or ophthalmopathy (not recorded which). The chain employs TRBV12-3 or TRBV12-4 and TRBJ2-7, with a weak D call TRBD1 (5 bases). Sample: peripheral blood or thyroid tissue (not recorded which). This CDR3 reads CASSLFHFDSPYYEQYF. CDR3 nucleotides: TGTGCCAGCAGTTTATTTCATTTCGACAGTCCCTATTACGAGCAGTACTTC.